Below, 10 T cell receptor beta chains from the same sample are listed, as sequenced in a study of blood T cells in healthy people across ages. A second about 7 to 12 cycle PCR used barcoded and J-beta primers. TCRdb redid the calling of the 5' RACE reads with MiXCR, one entry per CDR3 protein. The sample includes about 780,000 distinct CDR3 sequences, around 62% seen only once; the top ten take approximately 30%. Sequencing used blood. The receptors derive from a man younger than 45 in good health.

This chain joins TRBV9 and TRBJ2-3; D perhaps matches TRBD2 (6 bases). Germline assignment: CDR1 SGDLS and CDR2 YYNGEE. The ends were cut back, 3 bases at V and 2 bases at J, with 16 bases in the middle. The CDR3 is 16 amino acids. CDR3 bases: TGTGCCAGCAGCGCGTCCGGGACTCGAGCCACAGATACGCAGTATTTT. It codes for CASSASGTRATDTQYF.

The chain carries TRBV29-1 and TRBJ2-7; 9 positions match TRBD1. Germline V lookup: CDR1 SQVTM, CDR2 ANQGSEA. The junction had 6 bases not matched to a gene; V was cut back by 4 bases and J by 5 bases. CDR3 length equals 13 residues. This chain's CDR3 is CSVVVGQGDEQYF. The CDR3 region has the DNA TGCAGCGTTGTGGTGGGACAGGGTGACGAGCAGTACTTC.

The chain links TRBV6-2 or TRBV6-3 to TRBJ2-1, with 9 bases aligning to TRBD1. Germline assignment: CDR1 MNHEY and CDR2 SVGEGT. This CDR3 is built from 16 residues. V dropped 6 bases and J dropped 1; count of bases not matched to a gene: 7. The CDR3 protein is CASREAQGASYNEQFF. CDR3 DNA sequence: TGTGCCAGCAGGGAGGCACAGGGGGCGTCCTACAATGAGCAGTTCTTC.

The chain carries TRBV7-3 and TRBJ2-7; D perhaps matches TRBD1 (5 bases). The germline V gene encodes CDR1 SGHTA and CDR2 FQGTGA. V lost 2 bases and J 2 bases, leaving 13 bases between the germline ends. The CDR3 has 15 residues. In DNA form, the CDR3 reads TGTGCCAGCAGCTTACTTCCAGGGAATACCTACGAGCAGTACTTC. It yields the protein CASSLLPGNTYEQYF.

This clonotype was detected only a few times. In DNA, the CDR3 is TGTGCCAGCAGCCTCAAAGGACCGAACTATAATTCACCCCTCCACTTT. It is translated as CASSLKGPNYNSPLHF. The rearrangement joins TRBV12-3 or TRBV12-4 to TRBJ1-6; D remains unclear. V was pared by 6 bases and J by 3 bases, with 15 bases between. The CDR3 contains 16 residues.

The chain couples TRBV25-1 to TRBJ2-1, with 8 bases identical to TRBD2. The J segment lost 6 bases and the V segment lost 1 base, leaving 11 bases of the junction unmatched. The CDR3 length is 17 residues. Germline loops: CDR1 MGHDK, CDR2 SYGVNS. CDR3 sequence reads: CASSESGGGIGGNEQFF. Here the CDR3 DNA reads TGTGCCAGCAGTGAATCGGGGGGGGGAATAGGTGGCAATGAGCAGTTCTTC. Full variable domain (outside the CDR3, taken from reference TRBV25-1 and TRBJ2-1): EADIYQTPRYLVIGTGKKITLECSQTMGHDKMYWYQQDPGMELHLIHYSYGVNSTEKGDLSSESTVSRIRTEHFPLTLESARPSHTSQYLCASSESGGGIGGNEQFFGPGTRLTVL.

This clonotype was detected once. The chain employs TRBV12-3 or TRBV12-4 and TRBJ1-6, with TRBD1 matching 8 bases. With 6 bases clipped from V and 9 bases from J, the junction kept 7 bases outside the gene matches. The CDR3 covers 14 residues. Here the CDR3 reads CASRGQGKASPLHF. CDR3 in DNA: TGTGCCAGCAGAGGACAGGGTAAAGCTTCACCCCTCCACTTT.

Note on this clonotype: One end of the junction fails to match germline, which may point to a read error. This chain joins TRBV9 and TRBJ2-3; D may be TRBD1 (5 bases). CDR1 and CDR2 from the germline V gene are SGDLS and YYNGEE. The length of the CDR3 is 17 residues. CDR3 amino acids: CANSSNRKRAGTDTQYF. CDR3 sequence (DNA): TGTGCCAACAGCTCAAACAGGAAGAGAGCCGGCACAGATACGCAGTATTTT.

This clonotype came up a few times. The chain employs TRBV2 and TRBJ1-5; 9 bases line up with TRBD1. The CDR3 length is 15 residues. Per germline, CDR1 SNHLY and CDR2 FYNNEI. V was pared by 5 bases and J by 2 bases, with 4 bases of the junction left unmatched. The CDR3: CASSPDRGGNQPQHF. The CDR3, as DNA: TGTGCCAGCAGTCCGGACAGGGGAGGCAATCAGCCCCAGCATTTT.

The sample holds a few counts of this clonotype. The V and J genes are TRBV9 and TRBJ2-7; 7 positions agree with TRBD2. The J call may not be correct, given that the DNA end is closer to TRBJ2-5. Germline CDR1 SGDLS, CDR2 YYNGEE. CDR3 length equals 13 residues. CDR3 protein: CASSQWGGKTQYF. CDR3 coding DNA: TGTGCCAGCAGCCAATGGGGGGGGAAGACCCAGTACTTC.